The entry below describes one T cell receptor (beta chain). Produced via immunoSEQ multiplex PCR; TCRdb's table is partial and in-frame only. The sample lists 280,000 or so clones; 90% were seen once. The CDR3 spans 16 residues. Trimming left V 0 bases short and J 6 bases short, with 19 bases between. Germline lookup yields CDR1 SGHRS and CDR2 YFSETQ. These data belong to a study of blood T cell repertoires in COVID-19. This clonotype was obtained from a woman aged 18-29 years with acute COVID-19. This chain connects TRBV5-1 to TRBJ2-7, with D tentatively TRBD1 (6 bases). Sequencing used PBMCs or T cells enriched from blood (not recorded which). CDR3: CASSLARSDRLGEQYF. CDR3 nucleotide sequence: TGCGCCAGCAGCTTGGCCCGCTCAGACAGGCTGGGCGAGCAGTACTTC.